This passage covers 19 T cell receptor beta chains from one sample sequenced in a study of cytomegalovirus exposure and HLA in healthy donors. Vbeta (60) and Jbeta (13) primers were used in the PCR. Profiling relied on immunoSEQ multiplex PCR, and the TCRdb table lists in-frame clones only, not all of them. The table records about 90,000 clones, 50% to 75% of them present only once. Sequences were obtained from PBMCs. These receptors all come from a man between 25 and 39 years old in good health and CMV-seronegative.

Points on this clone: The junction departs from the called germline gene at one end, perhaps through a read error. This chain links TRBV30 with TRBJ2-7; 16 bases line up with TRBD2. The CDR3 length is 14 residues. The germline gives CDR1 GTSNPN, CDR2 SVGIG (reference sequence). The CDR3 DNA follows: TGTGCCTGGAGTCTTGGGACTAGCGGGAGGGTCCTGGACTTC. This encodes CAWSLGTSGRVLDF.

The chain uses TRBV5-5 and TRBJ2-1, with 10 positions matching TRBD1. Germline lookup yields CDR1 SGHKS and CDR2 YYEKEE (reference sequence). The trim removed 4 bases at V and 15 bases at J, leaving 22 bases unmatched. The CDR3 is made up of 17 amino acids. CDR3 residues: CASSRPAGPTDRGKRFF. Here the CDR3 DNA reads TGTGCCAGCAGCCGACCAGCGGGGCCAACGGACAGGGGGAAGCGGTTCTTC. Full variable domain (rest looked up from reference TRBV5-5 and TRBJ2-1): DAGVTQSPTHLIKTRGQQVTLRCSPISGHKSVSWYQQVLGQGPQFIFQYYEKEERGRGNFPDRFSARQFPNYSSELNVNALLLGDSALYLCASSRPAGPTDRGKRFFGPGTRLTVL.

The chain couples TRBV5-4 to TRBJ2-7; TRBD2 is a possible D gene (7 bases). V was pared by 4 bases and J by 7 bases, with 12 bases between. The germline V gene encodes CDR1 SGHNT and CDR2 YYREEE (reference sequence). The CDR3 is 12 residues long. This CDR3 reads CASSRGGTEQYF. CDR3 sequence (DNA): TGTGCCAGCAGCAGGGGGGGCACGGAGCAGTACTTC.

The chain recombines TRBV5-8 with TRBJ1-1; D call uncertain. The germline V and J ends were trimmed by 0 bases and 5 bases, with 8 bases remaining between them. The CDR3 spans 13 residues. The germline gives CDR1 SGHTS, CDR2 YDEGEE. CDR3 DNA sequence: TGTGCCAGCAGCTTGGACACGAAAACTGAAGCTTTCTTT. This encodes CASSLDTKTEAFF.

The table lists this clone with a few counts. The chain has TRBV6-1 and TRBJ2-7; 7 bases map to TRBD2. The CDR3 sequence is 15 residues long. The germline V gene has CDR1 MNHNS and CDR2 SASEGT. V shed 0 bases and J 5 bases; nucleotides not matched to a gene: 7. The CDR3 here is CASSEAGGRPDEQYF. CDR3 in DNA: TGTGCCAGCAGTGAAGCGGGGGGGAGACCTGACGAGCAGTACTTC.

The chain recombines TRBV5-1 with TRBJ2-3; 8 bases agree with TRBD1. V shed 3 bases, J shed 3 bases, and the junction held 3 bases outside the gene matches. The CDR3 is 14 amino acids. The germline CDR1 and CDR2 sequences are SGHRS and YFSETQ. CDR3 residues: CASSSRDRTDTQYF. The CDR3, as DNA: TGCGCCAGCAGCTCCCGGGACAGGACAGATACGCAGTATTTT.

The rearrangement links TRBV7-3 to TRBJ2-1; 9 bases align to TRBD2. V was clipped by 0 bases and J by 2 bases; unmatched bases: 5. This CDR3 has 17 residues. Germline V gives CDR1 SGHTA, CDR2 FQGTGA. The CDR3 bases are TGTGCCAGCAGCTTAACGCCAGCGGGGGGACCCTACAATGAGCAGTTCTTC. Translated: CASSLTPAGGPYNEQFF.

J is TRBJ2-3 and V is TRBV4-1; TRBD1 is a possible D gene (6 bases). This CDR3 contains 15 residues. The germline V and J ends were trimmed by 1 base and 2 bases, with 10 bases remaining between them. Germline V lookup: CDR1 MGHRA, CDR2 YSYEKL. The CDR3, as DNA: TGCGCCAGCAGCCAAGGGGCAGGGGCCACAGATACGCAGTATTTT. Translated: CASSQGAGATDTQYF.

This clone has a handful of counts. V and J are TRBV5-1 and TRBJ2-3, with D tentatively TRBD2 (6 bases). The CDR3 has 14 amino acids. In germline, CDR1 is SGHRS, CDR2 YFSETQ. V lost 0 bases and J lost 1, with 6 bases in between. The CDR3 region has the DNA TGCGCCAGCAGCTTGGGCGGGGGCACAGATACGCAGTATTTT. Its protein is CASSLGGGTDTQYF.

The table lists this clone with a count of one. The chain is built from TRBV11-3 and TRBJ2-3; 13 bases are a match to TRBD2. Germline V gene data show CDR1 as SGHNT and CDR2 as YENEEA. There are 16 residues in the CDR3. J gave up 5 bases and V 5 bases, and 7 bases lay outside the gene matches. CDR3 sequence reads: CASSHGLAGERDTQYF. The CDR3 coding sequence is TGTGCCAGCAGCCACGGACTAGCGGGGGAGAGAGATACGCAGTATTTT.

The chain joins TRBV7-2 to TRBJ1-1; D perhaps matches TRBD1 (6 bases). CDR1 and CDR2 (germline): SGHTA, FQGNSA. Trimming left V 6 bases short and J 4 bases short, with 18 bases between. This CDR3 is built from 15 residues. The CDR3 sequence is CASSQEGVGGTEAFF. The CDR3 DNA reads as TGTGCCAGCAGTCAAGAGGGGGTTGGGGGCACTGAAGCTTTCTTT.

This chain links TRBV30 with TRBJ2-6, with D perhaps TRBD1 (5 bases). This CDR3 is 18 amino acids long. Germline lookup yields CDR1 GTSNPN and CDR2 SVGIG (reference sequence). V lost 0 bases and J lost 0, with 15 bases in between. CDR3 sequence: CAWSVRWGQSSGANVLTF. CDR3 DNA sequence: TGTGCCTGGAGTGTACGTTGGGGCCAAAGCTCTGGGGCCAACGTCCTGACTTTC.

The V gene is TRBV25-1, the J gene TRBJ2-3, with D possibly being TRBD2 (5 bases). V was pared by 6 bases and J by 1 base, with 8 bases between. The CDR3 has 13 amino acids. The germline gives CDR1 MGHDK, CDR2 SYGVNS. The CDR3, as DNA: TGTGCCAGCAGGGGAGCGGGCACAGATACGCAGTATTTT. Its translation is CASRGAGTDTQYF.

The gene calls are TRBV7-9 and TRBJ2-7, with a weak D call TRBD2 (5 bases). Germline assignment: CDR1 SEHNR and CDR2 FQNEAQ (reference sequence). The ends were cut back, 4 bases at V and 0 bases at J, with 7 bases in the middle. This CDR3 is built from 13 residues. The DNA of the CDR3 is TGTGCCAGCAGCTCAGACTACTCCTACGAGCAGTACTTC. This encodes CASSSDYSYEQYF.

The J gene is TRBJ1-3, the V gene TRBV4-1, with D perhaps TRBD1 (6 bases). Germline CDR1 and CDR2: MGHRA and YSYEKL. CDR3 size: 14 residues. V lost 1 base and J lost 4, with 8 bases in between. Written as DNA, the CDR3 is TGCGCCAGCAGCCAAGTGGGGGCCGGAAACACCATATATTTT. Protein sequence: CASSQVGAGNTIYF.

The chain joins TRBV6-5 to TRBJ2-5, with 8 bases identical to TRBD2. Germline V gene lookup returns CDR1 MNHEY and CDR2 SVGAGI. The CDR3 consists of 14 residues. J was trimmed by 0 bases and V by 8 bases; bases with no gene match: 5. DNA of the CDR3: TGTGCCAGCTGGAATAGCGGGAACCAAGAGACCCAGTACTTC. Protein: CASWNSGNQETQYF.

The chain is built from TRBV5-1 and TRBJ2-3; no firm D call. This CDR3 has 15 residues. The V gene lost 1 base and the J gene lost 0 bases, with 9 bases spanning the gap. Germline V gene lookup returns CDR1 SGHRS and CDR2 YFSETQ. The CDR3 DNA reads TGCGCCAGCAGCTTGTCGCAGACTAGCACAGATACGCAGTATTTT. Protein: CASSLSQTSTDTQYF.

Concerning this clone itself: Other DNA variants within this sample encode the same CDR3. V gene TRBV28 combines with J gene TRBJ1-3, with D possibly matching TRBD1 (5 bases). Germline-derived CDR1 and CDR2 are MDHEN and SYDVKM. V was clipped by 6 bases and J by 0 bases, with 12 bases between them. The CDR3 length is 15 residues. The CDR3 sequence is CASSPIDSSGNTIYF. Here the CDR3 DNA reads TGTGCCAGCAGCCCGATCGACAGCTCTGGAAACACCATATATTTT.

V usage is TRBV18 and J usage is TRBJ1-1; possible D gene TRBD1, 5 bases. CDR3 length: 13 amino acids. The germline CDR1 and CDR2 sequences are KGHSH and LQKENI. With 3 bases removed from V and 3 bases from J, the gap between germline ends came to 8 bases. The CDR3 region has the DNA TGTGCCAGCTCACCCCAGGGTGACACTGAAGCTTTCTTT. This translates into CASSPQGDTEAFF. The complete variable domain, with remaining parts taken from reference TRBV18 and TRBJ1-1, reads NAGVMQNPRHLVRRRGQEARLRCSPMKGHSHVYWYRQLPEEGLKFMVYLQKENIIDESGMPKERFSAEFPKEGPSILRIQQVVRGDSAAYFCASSPQGDTEAFFGQGTRLTVV.